These 7 T cell receptor beta chains originate from one sample sequenced in a study of human T cells and chemical hapten exposure (TCRdb year 2021). Taken with the paper, the label for time point translates to: patch test 2, 6 weeks after DPC sensitization. The treatment or condition label corresponds to: therapeutic diphenylcyclopropenone sensitization with weekly scalp DPC. The method behind the library was RACE. Instrument used: NextSeq 500. TCRdb reprocessing: public reads trimmed at Q25 with fastp, clones called with MiXCR, in-frame beta chains kept. Rows are combined by CDR3 protein, so each entry shows the most common genes and DNA. Present in this sample are about 80,000 distinct CDR3 sequences, 11% of which were seen just once. The ten largest make up 1.6% of the sample. This specimen was whole blood, taken in connection with sensitization to the hapten diphenylcyclopropenone (DPC). The receptors derive from a man between 18 and 29 years old with alopecia areata. Some clones in this sample may be carry-over from other donors' samples.

This clonotype has only one observation. This rearrangement joins TRBV6-1 to TRBJ1-1, with D tentatively TRBD1 (5 bases). Per the germline V gene, CDR1 is MNHNS and CDR2 is SASEGT. V was trimmed by 5 bases and J by 5 bases, leaving 15 bases between them. The CDR3 runs 14 residues. The CDR3 DNA is TGTGCCAGCAGTAGAACGGGGGAGGGTACTGAAGCTTTCTTT. This translates into CASSRTGEGTEAFF.

The chain is built from TRBV20-1 and TRBJ1-5; no clear D. This CDR3 is 13 amino acids long. V lost 3 bases to trimming and J lost 11 bases, with 17 bases between them. The germline V gene has CDR1 DFQATT and CDR2 SNEGSKA (reference sequence). The CDR3 region has the DNA TGCAGTGCTAGCCCTAATATGGGGAGGGCCCAGCATTTT. This encodes CSASPNMGRAQHF.

This clonotype came up many times. V usage is TRBV7-8 and J usage is TRBJ1-6; D is uncertain. Germline V lookup: CDR1 SGHVS, CDR2 FQNEAQ. V was pared by 3 bases and J by 0 bases, with 12 bases between. The CDR3 sequence is 17 residues long. The CDR3 coding sequence is TGTGCCAGCAGCTTTCTACCCGTGAGCTCCTATAATTCACCCCTCCACTTT. It encodes CASSFLPVSSYNSPLHF.

The J gene is TRBJ2-7, the V gene TRBV29-1, with TRBD1 matching over 8 bases. In germline, CDR1 is SQVTM, CDR2 ANQGSEA. J was trimmed by 6 bases and V by 7 bases; bases with no gene match: 8. This CDR3 spans 12 amino acids. CDR3 loop: CSAQGARLEQYF. In nucleotides, the CDR3 is TGCAGCGCGCAGGGGGCGAGGCTCGAGCAGTACTTC.

This clonotype was seen repeatedly, ten times or more. The chain carries TRBV6-2 or TRBV6-3 and TRBJ1-1; a possible D gene is TRBD1 (5 bases). The V end lost 7 bases, the J end lost 4 bases, and 13 bases lay between the germline ends. Germline V gene sequence: CDR1 MNHEY, CDR2 SVGEGT. The CDR3 sequence is 13 residues long. Written as DNA, the CDR3 is TGTGCCAGCATCATGACGGGGGGCACTGAAGCTTTCTTT. It yields the protein CASIMTGGTEAFF.

This clonotype was observed a few times. The chain links TRBV4-3 to TRBJ2-2; tentative D call: TRBD2 (6 bases). Looked up from germline, CDR1 is LGHNA and CDR2 is YSLEER. Trimming stripped 5 bases from V and 3 bases from J, with 13 bases between. The CDR3 covers 15 residues. CDR3 protein: CASSSDWGDTGELFF. The CDR3 DNA reads as TGCGCCAGCAGCTCCGACTGGGGGGACACCGGGGAGCTGTTTTTT.

The rearrangement uses TRBV4-3 and TRBJ2-3, with TRBD1 as a possible D gene (6 bases). Germline V gene sequence: CDR1 LGHNA, CDR2 YSLEER. The CDR3 has 16 residues. Trimming took off 1 base at V and 0 bases at J, with 11 bases between the two ends. The DNA of the CDR3 is TGCGCCAGCAGCCAAGGAAGGACAGCTAGCACAGATACGCAGTATTTT. Amino acid sequence: CASSQGRTASTDTQYF.